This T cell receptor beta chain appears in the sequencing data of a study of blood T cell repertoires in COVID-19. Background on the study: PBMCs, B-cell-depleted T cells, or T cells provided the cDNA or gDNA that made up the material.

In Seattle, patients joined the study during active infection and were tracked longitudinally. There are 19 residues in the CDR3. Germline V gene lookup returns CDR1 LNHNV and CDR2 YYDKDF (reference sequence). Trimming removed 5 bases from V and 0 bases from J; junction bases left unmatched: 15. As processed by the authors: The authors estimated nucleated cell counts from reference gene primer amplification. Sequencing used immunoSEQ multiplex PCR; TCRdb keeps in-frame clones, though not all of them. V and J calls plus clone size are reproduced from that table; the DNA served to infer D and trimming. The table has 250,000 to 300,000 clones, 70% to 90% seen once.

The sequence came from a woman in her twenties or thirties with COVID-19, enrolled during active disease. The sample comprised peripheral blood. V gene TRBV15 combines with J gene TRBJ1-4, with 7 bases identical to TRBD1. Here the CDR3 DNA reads TGTGCCACCAGCTCACTAGGGCGGGACAGAAGGTCAACTAATGAAAAACTGTTTTTT. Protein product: CATSSLGRDRRSTNEKLFF.